Below are 29 T cell receptor beta chains sequenced from a single sample in a study of cytotoxic CD8 clonotypes in ibrutinib-treated CLL. Clones were sequenced by immunoSEQ multiplex PCR, and TCRdb holds only the in-frame ones, with some missing. Of about 68,000 clones in the sample, 80% were seen once. Sequenced material: PBMCs, taken at disease progression, from a patient treated with ibrutinib. Receptors were obtained from a human donor with chronic lymphocytic leukemia.

The chain links TRBV5-4 to TRBJ2-1, with 8 bases lining up with TRBD2. V gave up 4 bases and J gave up 0 bases; unmatched junction bases: 3. The CDR3 length is 15 residues. Germline-derived CDR1 and CDR2 are SGHNT and YYREEE (reference sequence). CDR3 coding DNA: TGTGCCAGCAGCGTAACTAGCGGCTCCTACAATGAGCAGTTCTTC. This sequence encodes CASSVTSGSYNEQFF.

This chain connects TRBV14 to TRBJ1-1; possibly TRBD1 for D (5 bases). Germline V gene sequence: CDR1 SGHDN, CDR2 FVKESK. Deletions cut 1 base from V and 11 bases from J, with 17 bases between. This CDR3 is 14 amino acids long. This CDR3 reads CASSQAARGLGAFF. The CDR3 DNA reads TGTGCCAGCAGCCAAGCCGCGAGGGGTCTCGGCGCTTTCTTT. The variable domain in full, with the rest retrieved from reference TRBV14 and TRBJ1-1, is EAGVTQFPSHSVIEKGQTVTLRCDPISGHDNLYWYRRVMGKEIKFLLHFVKESKQDESGMPNNRFLAERTGGTYSTLKVQPAELEDSGVYFCASSQAARGLGAFFGQGTRLTVV.

This chain joins TRBV30 and TRBJ1-5; no clear D gene. From germline, CDR1 is GTSNPN and CDR2 SVGIG (reference sequence). With 1 base removed from V and 3 bases from J, the gap between germline ends came to 10 bases. CDR3 length: 14 amino acids. CDR3 in DNA: TGTGCCTGGAGTGCCAGCTATGTCAATCAGCCCCAGCATTTT. Translating gives CAWSASYVNQPQHF.

The chain carries TRBV4-1 and TRBJ2-5; D gene ambiguous. In germline, CDR1 is MGHRA, CDR2 YSYEKL. V was pared by 0 bases and J by 0 bases, with 8 bases between. The CDR3 spans 15 residues. The CDR3 DNA reads as TGCGCCAGCAGCCAAGACCCGGGTTACCAAGAGACCCAGTACTTC. Translating it yields CASSQDPGYQETQYF.

This chain connects TRBV7-2 to TRBJ1-1; D ambiguous. V lost 1 base and J lost 1, with 10 bases in between. CDR1 and CDR2 (germline): SGHTA, FQGNSA. CDR3 size: 15 residues. In DNA, the CDR3 is TGTGCCAGCAGCTTAGTTTTTTTAGAGAACACTGAAGCTTTCTTT. Translation gives CASSLVFLENTEAFF. Full variable domain (outside the CDR3, taken from reference TRBV7-2 and TRBJ1-1): GAGVSQSPSNKVTEKGKDVELRCDPISGHTALYWYRQSLGQGLEFLIYFQGNSAPDKSGLPSDRFSAERTGGSVSTLTIQRTQQEDSAVYLCASSLVFLENTEAFFGQGTRLTVV.

This rearrangement joins TRBV2 to TRBJ1-2; no firm D call. Trimming took 3 bases from V and 2 from J, leaving 19 bases between them. The germline gives CDR1 SNHLY, CDR2 FYNNEI. This CDR3 has 17 amino acids. DNA for the CDR3: TGTGCCAGCAGTGATGGGCAGGCCTTAAAACCCAACTATGGCTACACCTTC. Protein product: CASSDGQALKPNYGYTF.

V and J are TRBV7-2 and TRBJ2-3; D unclear. Per the germline V gene, CDR1 is SGHTA and CDR2 is FQGNSA. V lost 1 base and J 7 bases, leaving 24 bases between the germline ends. The CDR3 sequence is 18 residues long. The CDR3 DNA reads as TGTGCCAGCAGCTTAGTGGGTACCACGGAACCGTTCGGTCATACGCAGTATTTT. Translated, it gives CASSLVGTTEPFGHTQYF.

This sequence joins TRBV5-1 and TRBJ2-7, with TRBD1 matching over 7 bases. The CDR3 has 14 amino acids. Germline V gives CDR1 SGHRS, CDR2 YFSETQ. V lost 0 bases and J lost 4; bases outside the gene matches: 4. Here the CDR3 DNA reads TGCGCCAGCAGCTTGGAGGGGGCTGTTTACGAGCAGTACTTC. This gives the protein CASSLEGAVYEQYF.

This clone appeared once. This chain links TRBV2 with TRBJ1-1; a weak D match, TRBD1 (5 bases). CDR3 length: 17 residues. The V end was cut by 4 bases, the J end by 2 bases, with 20 bases between. Germline V lookup: CDR1 SNHLY, CDR2 FYNNEI. CDR3 nucleotide sequence: TGTGCCAGCAGTGTTGGATCGGGGTGGACATTAAACACTGAAGCTTTCTTT. Its protein product is CASSVGSGWTLNTEAFF.

The chain combines TRBV7-8 with TRBJ2-7, with 10 bases identical to TRBD2. V was clipped by 2 bases and J by 7 bases; unmatched bases: 14. The CDR3 covers 17 residues. Per the germline V gene, CDR1 is SGHVS and CDR2 is FQNEAQ. The CDR3 DNA reads TGTGCCAGCAGCTTACTAGGACTAGCGGATCTGAAGGGGGAGCAGTACTTC. It is translated as CASSLLGLADLKGEQYF.

The chain employs TRBV7-3 and TRBJ2-2, with a possible D match to TRBD2 (6 bases). This CDR3 spans 17 amino acids. Germline V CDR1 and CDR2: SGHTA, FQGTGA. The V end lost 5 bases, the J end lost 4 bases, and 20 bases lay between the germline ends. The CDR3 region is CASSPHGGTRGTGELFF. The CDR3, as DNA: TGTGCCAGCAGCCCCCATGGAGGGACGCGGGGCACCGGGGAGCTGTTTTTT.

V gene TRBV30 combines with J gene TRBJ1-6; 8 bases are a match to TRBD1. The CDR3 sequence is 15 residues long. In germline, CDR1 is GTSNPN, CDR2 SVGIG (reference sequence). V trimming: 3 bases; J trimming: 4 bases; junction bases outside the gene matches: 5. This chain's CDR3 is CAWRGRTGYNSPLHF. The CDR3, as DNA: TGTGCCTGGAGGGGAAGGACAGGGTATAATTCACCCCTCCACTTT.

This clone was recorded only once. The rearrangement links TRBV2 to TRBJ2-5; unclear D gene. The CDR3 contains 14 residues. V was trimmed by 7 bases and J by 1 base, leaving 13 bases between them. Germline values: CDR1 SNHLY, CDR2 FYNNEI. The CDR3: CASTQSGFQETQYF. The DNA for the CDR3 is TGTGCCAGCACGCAGTCTGGGTTCCAAGAGACCCAGTACTTC. Full variable domain (remainder filled in from reference TRBV2 and TRBJ2-5): EPEVTQTPSHQVTQMGQEVILRCVPISNHLYFYWYRQILGQKVEFLVSFYNNEISEKSEIFDDQFSVERPDGSNFTLKIRSTKLEDSAMYFCASTQSGFQETQYFGPGTRLLVL.

The chain couples TRBV7-3 to TRBJ2-2; D gene ambiguous. The V end was cut by 1 base, the J end by 0 bases, with 6 bases between. The CDR3 totals 15 residues. The germline V gene has CDR1 SGHTA and CDR2 FQGTGA. The CDR3 nucleotides are TGTGCCAGCAGCTTAATGGGAACGAACACCGGGGAGCTGTTTTTT. Translated: CASSLMGTNTGELFF.

The J gene is TRBJ2-3, the V gene TRBV5-4, with 10 bases matching TRBD2. Trimming removed 1 base from V and 1 base from J; junction bases left unmatched: 6. Per the germline V gene, CDR1 is SGHNT and CDR2 is YYREEE (reference sequence). The CDR3 is 17 residues long. The CDR3, as DNA: TGTGCCAGCAGCTTGAGGCTAGCGGGGGTCCGCACAGATACGCAGTATTTT. This gives the protein CASSLRLAGVRTDTQYF.

V is TRBV4-2 and J is TRBJ1-2; TRBD1 is a possible D gene (6 bases). Germline CDR1 LGHNA, CDR2 YNFKEQ. Trimming removed 4 bases at V and 5 bases at J, with 14 bases between. The CDR3 length is 14 residues. CDR3 sequence: CASSPTGILYGYTF. As DNA, the CDR3 is TGTGCCAGCAGCCCCACAGGGATTTTATATGGCTACACCTTC.

The chain couples TRBV10-3 to TRBJ1-1; D perhaps matches TRBD1 (5 bases). CDR1 ENHRY and CDR2 SYGVKD come from the germline V gene. V lost 5 bases and J 5 bases, leaving 15 bases between the germline ends. The CDR3 is 14 residues long. CDR3 in DNA: TGTGCCATCAGTCACGCCGGGGGGGAGACTGAAGCTTTCTTT. Amino acids: CAISHAGGETEAFF.

This clone has only one observation. The chain couples TRBV13 to TRBJ2-1; 10 bases agree with TRBD2. Looked up from germline, CDR1 is PRHDT and CDR2 is FYEKMQ (reference sequence). Unmatched junction bases numbered 13, after V lost 5 bases and J lost 3 bases. CDR3 length equals 18 residues. This CDR3 is CASSPTSGRALLYNEQFF. CDR3 DNA: TGTGCCAGCAGCCCGACCAGCGGGAGGGCCTTGCTCTACAATGAGCAGTTCTTC.

This clone has a handful of counts. The V gene is TRBV19, the J gene TRBJ1-1, with unresolved D. Between the trimmed V and J ends, which lost 5 bases and 0 bases, there was a span of 7 bases. The V gene's germline CDR1 is LNHDA and CDR2 SQIVND (reference sequence). The CDR3 spans 13 residues. CDR3 loop: CASSVRLNTEAFF. Here the CDR3 DNA reads TGTGCCAGTAGTGTTAGGTTGAACACTGAAGCTTTCTTT.

This clone was counted once. The J gene is TRBJ1-1, the V gene TRBV7-3; D possibly corresponds to TRBD1 (5 bases). The V gene's germline CDR1 is SGHTA and CDR2 FQGTGA. Trimming took 2 bases from V and 0 from J, leaving 7 bases between them. The length of the CDR3 is 14 residues. This CDR3 reads CASSLQGMNTEAFF. In DNA form, the CDR3 reads TGTGCCAGCAGCTTACAGGGCATGAACACTGAAGCTTTCTTT.

The chain employs TRBV7-6 and TRBJ2-5; 12 positions match TRBD2. V was pared by 5 bases and J by 5 bases, with 6 bases of the junction left unmatched. The CDR3 is 15 amino acids. The germline CDR1 and CDR2 sequences are SGHVS and FNYEAQ. The CDR3 region has the DNA TGTGCCAGCAGCGCTAGCGGGGGGGCCTTTGAGACCCAGTACTTC. Its protein is CASSASGGAFETQYF.

J is TRBJ1-1 and V is TRBV6-1; TRBD1 is a possible D gene (6 bases). This CDR3 contains 17 residues. CDR1 and CDR2 (germline): MNHNS, SASEGT. V gave up 0 bases and J gave up 0 bases, with 14 bases separating them. DNA for the CDR3: TGTGCCAGCAGTGAAGCATTCAACAGGGCCATGAACACTGAAGCTTTCTTT. Its translation is CASSEAFNRAMNTEAFF.

J is TRBJ2-1 and V is TRBV7-3, with D perhaps being TRBD1 or TRBD2 (5 bases each). The length of the CDR3 is 14 residues. The germline V gene has CDR1 SGHTA and CDR2 FQGTGA. V was pared by 1 base and J by 6 bases, with 10 bases between. The CDR3 loop is CASSLMSGSNEQFF. CDR3 nucleotide sequence: TGTGCCAGCAGCTTAATGTCAGGGAGCAATGAGCAGTTCTTC.

The chain combines TRBV10-3 with TRBJ2-2, with 9 bases identical to TRBD2. Germline loops: CDR1 ENHRY, CDR2 SYGVKD. With V trimmed by 10 bases and J by 5 bases, 17 bases remained unmatched. The CDR3 sequence is 17 residues long. The CDR3 nucleotides read TGTGCCACCACGGACCGGGGGGCGGGGGGGCTTACCGGGGAGCTGTTTTTT. It yields the protein CATTDRGAGGLTGELFF.

The chain uses TRBV18 and TRBJ1-1, with D perhaps matching TRBD1 (6 bases). Germline CDR1 and CDR2: KGHSH and LQKENI. V was shortened by 0 bases and J by 1 base, with 12 bases between the two germline ends. The CDR3 runs 16 residues. CDR3 protein: CASSPPRNRENTEAFF. The CDR3 nucleotides are TGTGCCAGCTCACCACCGAGAAACAGGGAGAACACTGAAGCTTTCTTT.

V gene TRBV18 combines with J gene TRBJ1-2; D remains unclear. The CDR3 totals 14 residues. Per germline, CDR1 KGHSH and CDR2 LQKENI. Trimming took off 6 bases at V and 7 bases at J, with 18 bases between the two ends. The CDR3 loop is CASSPTSGIGGYTF. The CDR3 nucleotides are TGTGCCAGCTCTCCGACGTCGGGGATCGGTGGCTACACCTTC.

The sample holds a few counts of this clone. V is TRBV19 and J is TRBJ1-2; D remains ambiguous. Germline V gene sequence: CDR1 LNHDA, CDR2 SQIVND (reference sequence). The CDR3 is 13 residues long. With 3 bases removed from V and 2 bases from J, the gap between germline ends came to 7 bases. The CDR3 sequence is CASSIWGNYGYTF. The CDR3, as DNA: TGTGCCAGTAGTATCTGGGGAAACTATGGCTACACCTTC.

The rearrangement links TRBV18 to TRBJ2-5; D gene uncertain. Germline V gene data show CDR1 as KGHSH and CDR2 as LQKENI. Between the trimmed V and J ends, which lost 3 bases and 1 base, there was a span of 6 bases. This CDR3 is built from 13 residues. The CDR3 loop reads CASSPISQETQYF. Here the CDR3 DNA reads TGTGCCAGCTCACCTATTAGCCAAGAGACCCAGTACTTC.

The chain links TRBV18 to TRBJ2-1, with no clear D. V dropped 3 bases and J dropped 8 bases, with 11 bases sitting between them. Germline V gives CDR1 KGHSH, CDR2 LQKENI. The CDR3 contains 13 residues. The CDR3 sequence is CASSPISRDEQFF. The CDR3, as DNA: TGTGCCAGCTCACCGATCAGCCGTGATGAGCAGTTCTTC.